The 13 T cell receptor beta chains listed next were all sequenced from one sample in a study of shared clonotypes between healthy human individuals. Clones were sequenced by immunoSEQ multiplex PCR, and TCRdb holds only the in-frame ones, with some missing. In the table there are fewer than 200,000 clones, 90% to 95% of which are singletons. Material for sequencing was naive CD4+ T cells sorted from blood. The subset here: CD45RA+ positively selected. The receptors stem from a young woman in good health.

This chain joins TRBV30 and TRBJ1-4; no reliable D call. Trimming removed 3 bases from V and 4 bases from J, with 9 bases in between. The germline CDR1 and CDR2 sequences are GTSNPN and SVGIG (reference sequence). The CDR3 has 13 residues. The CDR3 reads CAWSFDNNEKLFF. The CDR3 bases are TGTGCCTGGAGCTTCGACAATAATGAAAAACTGTTTTTT.

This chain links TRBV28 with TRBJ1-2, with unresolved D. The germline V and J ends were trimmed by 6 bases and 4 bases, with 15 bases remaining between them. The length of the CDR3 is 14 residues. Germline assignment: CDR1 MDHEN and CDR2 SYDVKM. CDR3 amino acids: CASRRDRVVYGYTF. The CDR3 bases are TGTGCCAGCAGACGAGACCGGGTGGTCTATGGCTACACCTTC.

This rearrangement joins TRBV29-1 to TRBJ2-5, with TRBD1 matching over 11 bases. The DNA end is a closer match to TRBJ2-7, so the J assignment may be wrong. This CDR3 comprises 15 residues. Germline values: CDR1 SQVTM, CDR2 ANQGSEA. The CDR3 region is CSVESLRTGGHEQYF. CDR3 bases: TGCAGCGTTGAATCCCTCAGGACAGGGGGCCACGAGCAGTACTTC.

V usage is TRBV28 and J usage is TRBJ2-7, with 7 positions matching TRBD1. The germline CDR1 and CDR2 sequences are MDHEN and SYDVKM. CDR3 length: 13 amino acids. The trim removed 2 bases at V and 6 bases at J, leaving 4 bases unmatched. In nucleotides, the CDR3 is TGTGCCAGCAGTTTAAGGACAGGAATCGAGCAGTACTTC. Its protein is CASSLRTGIEQYF.

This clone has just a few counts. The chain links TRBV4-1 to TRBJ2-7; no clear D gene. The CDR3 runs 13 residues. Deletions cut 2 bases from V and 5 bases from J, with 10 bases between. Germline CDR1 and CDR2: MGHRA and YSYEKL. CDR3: CASSQKWGHEQYF. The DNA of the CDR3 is TGCGCCAGCAGCCAAAAATGGGGTCACGAGCAGTACTTC.

CDR3 sequence reads: CASSLDSGGGQPQHF. The CDR3 nucleotides are TGCGCCAGCAGCTTGGACTCAGGGGGTGGGCAGCCCCAGCATTTT. The chain couples TRBV5-1 to TRBJ1-5, with TRBD1 matching over 7 bases. Trimming at V came to 0 bases and at J to 7 bases, leaving 7 bases not matched to a gene. Germline V gene data show CDR1 as SGHRS and CDR2 as YFSETQ. The CDR3 contains 15 residues.

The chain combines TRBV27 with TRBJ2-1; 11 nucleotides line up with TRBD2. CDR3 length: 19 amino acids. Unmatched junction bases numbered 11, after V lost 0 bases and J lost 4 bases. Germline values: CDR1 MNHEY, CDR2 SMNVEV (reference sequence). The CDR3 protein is CASSLSGTSGLKMYNEQFF. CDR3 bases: TGTGCCAGCAGTTTATCTGGGACTAGCGGCTTAAAGATGTACAATGAGCAGTTCTTC.

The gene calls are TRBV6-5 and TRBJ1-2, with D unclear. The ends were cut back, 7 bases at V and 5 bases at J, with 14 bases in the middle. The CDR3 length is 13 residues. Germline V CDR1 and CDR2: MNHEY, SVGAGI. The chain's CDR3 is CASTAYPWYGYTF. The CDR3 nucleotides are TGTGCCAGCACGGCTTACCCTTGGTATGGCTACACCTTC.

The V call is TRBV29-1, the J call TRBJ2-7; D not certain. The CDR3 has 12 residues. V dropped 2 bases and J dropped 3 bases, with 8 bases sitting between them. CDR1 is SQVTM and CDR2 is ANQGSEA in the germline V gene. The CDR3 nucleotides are TGCAGCGTTGAAATAAAGGACTACGAGCAGTACTTC. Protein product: CSVEIKDYEQYF.

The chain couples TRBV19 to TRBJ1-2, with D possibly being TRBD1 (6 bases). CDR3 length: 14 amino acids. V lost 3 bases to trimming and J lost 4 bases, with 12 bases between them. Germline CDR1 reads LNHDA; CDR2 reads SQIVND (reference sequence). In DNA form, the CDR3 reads TGTGCCAGTAGTATGGAGGGGGACCTCTATGGCTACACCTTC. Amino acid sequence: CASSMEGDLYGYTF.

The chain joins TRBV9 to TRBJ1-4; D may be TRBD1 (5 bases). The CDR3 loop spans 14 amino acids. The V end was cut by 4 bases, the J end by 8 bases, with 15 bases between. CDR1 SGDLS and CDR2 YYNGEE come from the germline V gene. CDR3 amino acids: CASSLSSGPEKLFF. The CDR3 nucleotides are TGTGCCAGCAGCCTGTCATCGGGACCCGAAAAACTGTTTTTT.

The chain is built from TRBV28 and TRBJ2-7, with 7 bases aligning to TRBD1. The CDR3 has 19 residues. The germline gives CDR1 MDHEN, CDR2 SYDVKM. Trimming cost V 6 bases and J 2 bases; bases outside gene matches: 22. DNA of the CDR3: TGTGCCAGCAGACCTAGACAGGGCGCGAGGGAATTATTCCCCTACGAGCAGTACTTC. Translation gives CASRPRQGARELFPYEQYF.

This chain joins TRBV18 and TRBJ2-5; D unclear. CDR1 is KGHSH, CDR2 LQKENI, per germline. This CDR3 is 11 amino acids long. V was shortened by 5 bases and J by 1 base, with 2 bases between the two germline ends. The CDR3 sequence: CASSSQETQYF. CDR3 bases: TGTGCCAGCTCATCCCAAGAGACCCAGTACTTC.